This T cell receptor (beta chain) was obtained from a study of beta chain features in type 1 diabetes. General study results and limits: VDJ junctions in type 1 diabetes patients carried more deletions and fewer insertions.

Reverse transcribing all isolated RNA meant expressed TCRB transcripts were sequenced. Naive, central memory and regulatory T cell samples averaged about 3.5 million reads. Clones were sequenced by immunoSEQ multiplex PCR, and TCRdb holds only the in-frame ones, with some missing. The sample holds roughly 610,000 clones, around 16% seen once. V trimming: 2 bases; J trimming: 2 bases; junction bases outside the gene matches: 7. The CDR3 totals 15 residues. CDR1 and CDR2 (germline): SGHNT, YYREEE (reference sequence). With regard to this clone: Its specificity is unknown.

Sequenced sample: naive CD4+ T cells from blood. The J gene is TRBJ2-7, the V gene TRBV5-4; TRBD1 matches at 7 bases. This TCR derives from a man younger than 35 in good health. CDR3 region: CASSFFGTDPYEQYF. CDR3 DNA: TGTGCCAGCAGCTTCTTCGGGACAGACCCCTACGAGCAGTACTTC. Full variable domain (missing parts from reference TRBV5-4 and TRBJ2-7): ETGVTQSPTHLIKTRGQQVTLRCSSQSGHNTVSWYQQALGQGPQFIFQYYREEENGRGNFPPRFSGLQFPNYSSELNVNALELDDSALYLCASSFFGTDPYEQYFGPGTRLTVT.